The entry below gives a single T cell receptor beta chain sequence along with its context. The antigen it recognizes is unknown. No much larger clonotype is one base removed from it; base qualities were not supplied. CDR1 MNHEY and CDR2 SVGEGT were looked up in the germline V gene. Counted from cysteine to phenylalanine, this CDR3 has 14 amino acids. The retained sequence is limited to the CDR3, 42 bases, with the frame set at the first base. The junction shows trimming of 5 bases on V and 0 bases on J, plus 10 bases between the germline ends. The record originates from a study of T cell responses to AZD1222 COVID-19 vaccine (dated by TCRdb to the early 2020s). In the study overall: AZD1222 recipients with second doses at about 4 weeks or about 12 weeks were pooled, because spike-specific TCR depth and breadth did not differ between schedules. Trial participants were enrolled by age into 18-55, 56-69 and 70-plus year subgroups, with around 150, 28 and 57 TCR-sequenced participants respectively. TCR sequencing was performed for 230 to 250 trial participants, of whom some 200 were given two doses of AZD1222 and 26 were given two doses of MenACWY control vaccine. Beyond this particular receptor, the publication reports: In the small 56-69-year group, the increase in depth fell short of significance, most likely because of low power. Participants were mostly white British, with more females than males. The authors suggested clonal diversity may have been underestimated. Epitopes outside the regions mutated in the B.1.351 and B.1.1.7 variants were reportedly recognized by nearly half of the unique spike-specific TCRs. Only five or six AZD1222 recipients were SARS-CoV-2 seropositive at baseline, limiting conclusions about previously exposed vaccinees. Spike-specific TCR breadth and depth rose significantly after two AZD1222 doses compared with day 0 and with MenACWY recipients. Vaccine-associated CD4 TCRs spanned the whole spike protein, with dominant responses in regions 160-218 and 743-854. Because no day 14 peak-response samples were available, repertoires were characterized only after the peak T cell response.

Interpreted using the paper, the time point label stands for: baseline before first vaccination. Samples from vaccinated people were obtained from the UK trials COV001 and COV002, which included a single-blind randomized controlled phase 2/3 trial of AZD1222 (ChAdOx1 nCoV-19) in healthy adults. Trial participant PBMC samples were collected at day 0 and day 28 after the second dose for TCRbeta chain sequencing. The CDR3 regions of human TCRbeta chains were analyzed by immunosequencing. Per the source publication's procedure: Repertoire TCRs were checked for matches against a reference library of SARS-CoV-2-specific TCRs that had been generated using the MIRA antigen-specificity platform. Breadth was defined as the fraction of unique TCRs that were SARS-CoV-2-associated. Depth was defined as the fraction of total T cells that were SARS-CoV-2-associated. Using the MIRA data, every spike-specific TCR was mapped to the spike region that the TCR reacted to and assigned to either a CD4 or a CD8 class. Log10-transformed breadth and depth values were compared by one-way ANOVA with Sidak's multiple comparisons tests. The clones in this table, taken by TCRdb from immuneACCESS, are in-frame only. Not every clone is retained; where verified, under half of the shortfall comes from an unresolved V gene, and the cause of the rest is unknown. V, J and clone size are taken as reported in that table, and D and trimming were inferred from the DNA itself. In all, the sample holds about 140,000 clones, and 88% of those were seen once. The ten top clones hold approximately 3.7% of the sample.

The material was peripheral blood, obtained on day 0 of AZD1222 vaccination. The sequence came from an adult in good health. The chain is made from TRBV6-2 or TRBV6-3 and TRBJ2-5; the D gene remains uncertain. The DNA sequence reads TGTGCCAGCAGTCGTAACTCGTACCAAGAGACCCAGTACTTC. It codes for CASSRNSYQETQYF.